This TCR beta chain is from a study of blood T cell repertoires in COVID-19. The CDR3 consists of 17 residues. CDR1 is LGHDT and CDR2 is YNNKEL in the germline V gene (reference sequence). V lost 0 bases to trimming and J lost 4 bases; unmatched junction nucleotides: 10. Assay used: immunoSEQ multiplex PCR; TCRdb lists only in-frame clones, some missing. Among about 190,000 clones listed, about 88% were seen once. The sequence came from a woman in her thirties or forties who had recovered from COVID-19. This chain links TRBV3-1 (or the pseudogene TRBV3-2) with TRBJ2-5, with TRBD2 matching over 8 bases. The sample taken for sequencing was peripheral blood. The CDR3 spells CASSQDEGAGVSETQYF. The CDR3 DNA is TGTGCCAGCAGCCAAGATGAAGGAGCGGGAGTATCAGAGACCCAGTACTTC.